This entry lists 18 T cell receptor beta chains sequenced from one sample in a study of T cell responses to AZD1222 COVID-19 vaccine. Assay used: immunoSEQ multiplex PCR; TCRdb lists only in-frame clones, some missing. Here the sample spans about 130,000 clones, 80% to 90% being singletons. The source was peripheral blood, collected on day 0 of AZD1222 vaccination. The origin of the receptors is an adult in good health.

V usage is TRBV18 and J usage is TRBJ2-4; D is ambiguous. Per germline, CDR1 KGHSH and CDR2 LQKENI. The CDR3 runs 14 residues. V was shortened by 0 bases and J by 1 base, with 4 bases between the two germline ends. This chain's CDR3 is CASSPPEAKNIQYF. The DNA of the CDR3 is TGTGCCAGCTCACCACCGGAGGCCAAAAACATTCAGTACTTC.

This clone was seen only once. The rearrangement links TRBV18 to TRBJ1-1; D call uncertain. Germline V gene lookup returns CDR1 KGHSH and CDR2 LQKENI. V was trimmed by 4 bases and J by 1 base, leaving 10 bases between them. This CDR3 has 14 amino acids. Here the CDR3 reads CASSQYSANTEAFF. In nucleotides, the CDR3 is TGTGCCAGCTCACAGTATTCAGCGAACACTGAAGCTTTCTTT. Using reference TRBV18 and TRBJ1-1 for the parts outside the CDR3, the full variable domain is NAGVMQNPRHLVRRRGQEARLRCSPMKGHSHVYWYRQLPEEGLKFMVYLQKENIIDESGMPKERFSAEFPKEGPSILRIQQVVRGDSAAYFCASSQYSANTEAFFGQGTRLTVV.

The rearrangement joins TRBV6-5 to TRBJ1-2, with D tentatively TRBD1 (6 bases). The germline V and J ends were trimmed by 11 bases and 3 bases, with 13 bases remaining between them. Germline V gene lookup returns CDR1 MNHEY and CDR2 SVGAGI. This CDR3 spans 12 amino acids. The DNA for the CDR3 is TGTGCCGCTTCCAGGGGCGACTATGGCTACACCTTC. Protein: CAASRGDYGYTF.

V gene TRBV28 combines with J gene TRBJ1-6, with TRBD1 as a possible D gene (6 bases). The length of the CDR3 is 16 residues. CDR1 MDHEN and CDR2 SYDVKM come from the germline V gene. Between the trimmed V and J ends, which lost 6 bases and 0 bases, there was a span of 12 bases. DNA for the CDR3: TGTGCCAGCAGGTGGCAGGGGAGCTCCTATAATTCACCCCTCCACTTT. It codes for CASRWQGSSYNSPLHF.

The V and J genes are TRBV2 and TRBJ2-1; TRBD2 might be the D (5 bases). CDR1 is SNHLY and CDR2 is FYNNEI in the germline V gene. CDR3 size: 16 residues. Trimming cost V 1 base and J 7 bases, with 17 bases left between them. The CDR3 sequence is CASSEGGSGWVNEQFF. CDR3 DNA: TGTGCCAGCAGTGAAGGGGGTTCGGGATGGGTAAATGAGCAGTTCTTC.

This clone occurred once. This chain connects TRBV6-2 or TRBV6-3 to TRBJ2-5; D perhaps matches TRBD1 (6 bases). This CDR3 is built from 15 residues. The V and J ends lost 2 bases and 5 bases respectively, with 15 bases between them. The germline CDR1 and CDR2 sequences are MNHEY and SVGEGT. CDR3 protein: CASSYELTGSETQYF. CDR3 nucleotides: TGTGCCAGCAGTTACGAACTGACAGGATCGGAGACCCAGTACTTC.

V usage is TRBV18 and J usage is TRBJ1-1; D may be TRBD1 (6 bases). This CDR3 comprises 12 residues. The germline V gene has CDR1 KGHSH and CDR2 LQKENI. Trimming took 4 bases from V and 8 from J, leaving 11 bases between them. CDR3 DNA sequence: TGTGCCAGCTCACAATCGGACAGCGAAGCTTTCTTT. Its protein product is CASSQSDSEAFF.

The chain links TRBV15 to TRBJ2-3; 7 bases are shared with TRBD2. CDR1 and CDR2 from the germline V gene are LNHNV and YYDKDF (reference sequence). This CDR3 has 15 residues. The V and J ends lost 1 base and 2 bases, in that order; junction bases with no gene match: 3. This chain's CDR3 is CATSRGGGITDTQYF. Here the CDR3 DNA reads TGTGCCACCAGCAGAGGGGGAGGGATCACAGATACGCAGTATTTT. Looking up the rest from reference TRBV15 and TRBJ2-3 gives the full variable domain: DAMVIQNPRYQVTQFGKPVTLSCSQTLNHNVMYWYQQKSSQAPKLLFHYYDKDFNNEADTPDNFQSRRPNTSFCFLDIRSPGLGDTAMYLCATSRGGGITDTQYFGPGTRLTVL.

J is TRBJ1-1 and V is TRBV5-8; D possibly corresponds to TRBD1 (6 bases). V was clipped by 4 bases and J by 5 bases, with 15 bases between them. The CDR3 loop spans 14 amino acids. CDR1 is SGHTS, CDR2 YDEGEE, per germline. CDR3 residues: CASSIRNRETEAFF. The DNA of the CDR3 is TGTGCCAGCAGCATACGGAACAGGGAGACTGAAGCTTTCTTT.

The chain couples TRBV24-1 to TRBJ2-1; 10 nucleotides align to TRBD1. This CDR3 has 18 amino acids. Looked up from germline, CDR1 is KGHDR and CDR2 is SFDVKD. The ends lost 3 bases at V and 1 base at J; junction bases unmatched: 8. The DNA for the CDR3 is TGTGCCACCAGTGATCAGCGGGGGACAGGGGTATCCTACAATGAGCAGTTCTTC. As protein: CATSDQRGTGVSYNEQFF.

The genes are TRBV27 and TRBJ1-5; tentatively, D is TRBD1 (5 bases). Germline values: CDR1 MNHEY, CDR2 SMNVEV (reference sequence). Trimming removed 7 bases from V and 7 bases from J, with 17 bases in between. This CDR3 has 14 amino acids. CDR3 region: CASKIGGVGQPQHF. CDR3 DNA: TGTGCCAGCAAAATCGGGGGGGTAGGGCAGCCCCAGCATTTT.

V is TRBV30 and J is TRBJ1-6; tentative D call: TRBD1 (6 bases). Trimming cost V 0 bases and J 10 bases, with 13 bases left between them. Per germline, CDR1 GTSNPN and CDR2 SVGIG (reference sequence). CDR3 length equals 14 residues. The CDR3 region has the DNA TGTGCCTGGAGTGTATCCGGGGGCGGCTCACCCCTCCACTTT. Protein sequence: CAWSVSGGGSPLHF.

The chain combines TRBV28 with TRBJ1-1; D unresolved. CDR3 size: 15 residues. The V and J ends lost 7 bases and 1 base respectively, with 16 bases between them. CDR1 and CDR2 (germline): MDHEN, SYDVKM. Written as DNA, the CDR3 is TGTGCCAGCACCAATGGCGGGAGAAGGAACACTGAAGCTTTCTTT. Translating gives CASTNGGRRNTEAFF.

V is TRBV28 and J is TRBJ1-2; 7 bases fit TRBD1. The length of the CDR3 is 16 residues. V was pared by 7 bases and J by 2 bases, with 13 bases of the junction left unmatched. The germline V gene encodes CDR1 MDHEN and CDR2 SYDVKM. Here the CDR3 reads CASTSADPGQNYGYTF. DNA for the CDR3: TGTGCCAGCACTTCGGCGGATCCGGGACAGAACTATGGCTACACCTTC.

The V gene is TRBV4-2, the J gene TRBJ1-5; 10 bases map to TRBD1. Looked up from germline, CDR1 is LGHNA and CDR2 is YNFKEQ. The CDR3 length is 20 residues. With 0 bases clipped from V and 0 bases from J, the junction kept 11 bases outside the gene matches. CDR3 amino acids: CASSQEGGTGVDYSNQPQHF. The CDR3 DNA is TGTGCCAGCAGCCAAGAAGGTGGGACAGGGGTCGATTATAGCAATCAGCCCCAGCATTTT.

The rearrangement joins TRBV6-5 to TRBJ1-3; D may be TRBD1 (5 bases). CDR1 and CDR2 from the germline V gene are MNHEY and SVGAGI. CDR3 length equals 13 residues. V was clipped by 6 bases and J by 8 bases, with 14 bases between them. The CDR3 bases are TGTGCCAGCAGAGCGGGGCGATGGGACACCATATATTTT. As protein: CASRAGRWDTIYF.

This sequence joins TRBV19 and TRBJ1-2, with D unresolved. Germline V lookup: CDR1 LNHDA, CDR2 SQIVND (reference sequence). Trimming shortened V by 7 bases and J by 2 bases, and 17 bases separated the two germline ends. The CDR3 runs 15 residues. For the CDR3, the DNA is TGTGCCAGTAAAGATGGGCAGCCCCTGAACTATGGCTACACCTTC. Protein: CASKDGQPLNYGYTF.

The chain recombines TRBV13 with TRBJ2-7; no clear D gene. Trimming took off 3 bases at V and 2 bases at J, with 11 bases between the two ends. Germline CDR1 PRHDT, CDR2 FYEKMQ (reference sequence). The CDR3 is 14 amino acids. CDR3 in DNA: TGTGCCAGCAGCTTCAGAACAGACACCTACGAGCAGTACTTC. This translates into CASSFRTDTYEQYF.